The rows below give T cell receptor beta chains drawn from one sample of a study of shared clonotypes between healthy human individuals. The method was immunoSEQ multiplex PCR; TCRdb's version includes in-frame clones alone and lacks a portion of them. This sample has more than 400,000 clones, with approximately 95% found just once. Sequenced: naive CD4+ T cells sorted from blood. Source of these receptors: a woman in her thirties in good health. The CDR3 runs from the conserved cysteine through the conserved F or W. The D gene is left open where the match is weak. Size tells how often a clone was seen (once, few, many) or the class of an expanded clone, and some rows leave it out.

TRBJ2-5,-,TRBD1,TRBV18,CASSLGQEETQYF,TGTGCCAGCTCACTGGGACAGGAAGAGACCCAGTACTTC
TRBJ2-7,-,-,TRBV7-9,CASSSPGTPNEQYF,TGTGCCAGCAGCTCCCCCGGGACACCGAACGAGCAGTACTTC
TRBJ2-2,-,TRBD2,TRBV4-1,CASSQFSAGGTGELFF,TGCGCCAGCAGCCAATTCTCAGCGGGAGGCACCGGGGAGCTGTTTTTT
TRBJ1-2,-,TRBD1,TRBV28,CASSLGDRGYTF,TGTGCCAGCAGTCTAGGGGACAGGGGCTACACCTTC
TRBJ2-1,-,TRBD1,TRBV18,CASSLDRFSYNEQFF,TGTGCCAGCTCGCTGGACAGGTTTTCCTACAATGAGCAGTTCTTC
TRBJ2-1,-,TRBD2,TRBV7-9,CASSLSRPGGGYNEQFF,TGTGCCAGCAGCTTAAGCCGCCCGGGAGGGGGTTACAATGAGCAGTTCTTC
TRBJ2-1,-,TRBD1,TRBV6-1,CASSVQGGSYNEQFF,TGTGCCAGCAGTGTACAGGGGGGTTCCTACAATGAGCAGTTCTTC
TRBJ2-1,-,TRBD2,TRBV5-4,CASSHATSGKTGEQFF,TGTGCCAGCAGCCATGCCACTAGCGGGAAAACGGGTGAGCAGTTCTTC
TRBJ1-1,-,-,TRBV2,CASRRRLDTEAFF,TGTGCCAGCAGGAGGAGATTGGACACTGAAGCTTTCTTT
TRBJ1-5,-,-,TRBV7-8,CASSFAGSNQPQHF,TGTGCCAGCAGCTTTGCAGGCAGCAATCAGCCCCAGCATTTT
TRBJ2-5,-,TRBD1,TRBV10-3,CAISGGTGGETQYF,TGTGCCATCAGTGGAGGGACAGGGGGAGAGACCCAGTACTTC
TRBJ1-4,-,-,TRBV7-9,CASSFSPGVGEKLFF,TGTGCCAGCAGCTTTTCCCCAGGGGTTGGAGAAAAACTGTTTTTT
TRBJ1-5,-,-,TRBV28,CASYPARQGNQPQHF,TGTGCCAGCTACCCAGCCCGGCAGGGCAATCAGCCCCAGCATTTT
TRBJ1-1,-,-,TRBV7-9,CASSFLLNTEAFF,TGTGCCAGCAGCTTTCTGTTGAACACTGAAGCTTTCTTT
TRBJ2-1,-,-,TRBV10-1,CASSDSGTPSTYNEQFF,TGCGCCAGCAGTGATTCCGGGACCCCATCGACCTACAATGAGCAGTTCTTC
TRBJ2-7,-,TRBD2,TRBV11-2,CASSPRTSGSYEQYF,TGTGCCAGCAGCCCCAGGACTAGCGGATCCTACGAGCAGTACTTC
TRBJ2-1,-,TRBD2,TRBV6-5,CASSYGRASEQFF,TGTGCCAGCAGTTACGGGAGGGCCAGTGAGCAGTTCTTC
TRBJ1-5,few,-,TRBV7-9,CASSPSGNQPQHF,TGTGCCAGCAGCCCTTCGGGCAATCAGCCCCAGCATTTT
TRBJ2-7,-,TRBD1,TRBV28,CASSLPGTGSYEQYF,TGTGCCAGCAGTTTACCCGGGACAGGTTCCTACGAGCAGTACTTC
TRBJ2-5,-,-,TRBV5-1,CASSSPPWTGRVLETQYF,TGCGCCAGCAGCTCCCCCCCGTGGACAGGGAGGGTTTTAGAGACCCAGTACTTC
TRBJ2-7,-,-,TRBV19,CASSSSGTYSIQQYF,TGTGCCAGTAGTTCCTCGGGTACCTACTCGATTCAGCAGTACTTC
TRBJ2-3,-,TRBD2,TRBV7-9,CASSFGLGTDTQYF,TGTGCCAGCAGCTTTGGACTAGGCACAGATACGCAGTATTTT
TRBJ2-7,once,-,TRBV20-1,CSAAEPYEQYF,TGCAGTGCTGCCGAACCCTACGAGCAGTACTTC
TRBJ1-4,-,-,TRBV5-1,CASSLGRGHEKLFF,TGCGCCAGCAGCTTGGGCCGGGGTCATGAAAAACTGTTTTTT
TRBJ1-3,once,-,TRBV6-1,CASSEAGGNTIYF,TGTGCCAGCAGTGAAGCTGGGGGAAACACCATATATTTT
TRBJ1-4,-,-,TRBV28,CASSKRAGQEKLFF,TGTGCCAGCAGCAAGAGGGCAGGGCAAGAAAAACTGTTTTTT
TRBJ2-4,-,-,TRBV13,CASSLYQRLAKNIQYF,TGTGCCAGCAGCTTATACCAGCGACTAGCCAAAAACATTCAGTACTTC
TRBJ2-7,-,-,TRBV20-1,CSARAAEQYF,TGCAGTGCTAGAGCCGCCGAGCAGTACTTC
TRBJ1-5,-,-,TRBV27,CASSLYREGAQPQHF,TGTGCCAGCAGTTTGTACAGGGAAGGTGCGCAGCCCCAGCATTTT
TRBJ1-2,-,-,TRBV28,CASSQSGRGARANGYTF,TGTGCCAGCAGCCAAAGTGGGCGGGGGGCGCGGGCAAATGGCTACACCTTC
TRBJ2-7,-,-,TRBV11-3,CASSLDRDGYEQYF,TGTGCCAGCAGCTTAGATAGGGACGGGTACGAGCAGTACTTC
TRBJ2-3,-,-,TRBV5-1,CASSSLQGADTQYF,TGCGCCAGCAGCTCGCTACAGGGCGCAGATACGCAGTATTTT
TRBJ2-3,-,-,TRBV7-2,CASSLLLAADTQYF,TGTGCCAGCAGCTTATTACTAGCCGCAGATACGCAGTATTTT
TRBJ2-1,-,TRBD2,TRBV18,CASSRYTSGTYNEQFF,TGTGCCAGCTCACGCTACACTAGCGGGACATACAATGAGCAGTTCTTC
TRBJ1-3,-,-,TRBV6-1,CASSTGTSGNTIYF,TGTGCCAGTTCAACAGGGACCTCTGGAAACACCATATATTTT
TRBJ2-3,-,-,TRBV19,CASSTLSSGTLTDTQYF,TGTGCCAGTAGTACCCTCTCGTCCGGGACACTCACAGATACGCAGTATTTT
TRBJ2-3,once,TRBD1,TRBV7-9,CASSPSPGQGAYTQYF,TGTGCCAGCAGCCCGTCCCCGGGACAGGGGGCATATACGCAGTATTTT
TRBJ2-3,-,TRBD2,TRBV5-4,CASSLWLAGNTDTQYF,TGTGCCAGCAGCTTGTGGCTAGCGGGAAACACAGATACGCAGTATTTT